The 2 T cell receptor beta chains given below trace back to one sample, sequenced in a study of CD4 T cell repertoires in COVID-19. Sequenced by immunoSEQ multiplex PCR; TCRdb stores in-frame clones only, minus some. Among about 75,000 clones, about four fifths were seen once, and the ten largest hold about 0.61%. The input for sequencing was CD4+ T cells from peripheral blood, taken after recovery from COVID-19. The receptor set was obtained from a human donor who had COVID-19.

V is TRBV13 and J is TRBJ2-2; D is ambiguous. The length of the CDR3 is 17 residues. V lost 2 bases and J lost 5, with 18 bases in between. CDR1 is PRHDT and CDR2 is FYEKMQ in the germline V gene (reference sequence). CDR3 coding DNA: TGTGCCAGCAGCTTATCCCTGGCGGACCCGCTGACCGGGGAGCTGTTTTTT. Translated: CASSLSLADPLTGELFF.

The genes are TRBV5-1 and TRBJ2-7; 8 nucleotides agree with TRBD2. This CDR3 spans 15 amino acids. V lost 0 bases and J lost 2; bases outside the gene matches: 4. Germline CDR1 SGHRS, CDR2 YFSETQ. Here the CDR3 reads CASSLGAGGPYEQYF. The DNA of the CDR3 is TGCGCCAGCAGCTTGGGGGCGGGGGGACCCTACGAGCAGTACTTC.